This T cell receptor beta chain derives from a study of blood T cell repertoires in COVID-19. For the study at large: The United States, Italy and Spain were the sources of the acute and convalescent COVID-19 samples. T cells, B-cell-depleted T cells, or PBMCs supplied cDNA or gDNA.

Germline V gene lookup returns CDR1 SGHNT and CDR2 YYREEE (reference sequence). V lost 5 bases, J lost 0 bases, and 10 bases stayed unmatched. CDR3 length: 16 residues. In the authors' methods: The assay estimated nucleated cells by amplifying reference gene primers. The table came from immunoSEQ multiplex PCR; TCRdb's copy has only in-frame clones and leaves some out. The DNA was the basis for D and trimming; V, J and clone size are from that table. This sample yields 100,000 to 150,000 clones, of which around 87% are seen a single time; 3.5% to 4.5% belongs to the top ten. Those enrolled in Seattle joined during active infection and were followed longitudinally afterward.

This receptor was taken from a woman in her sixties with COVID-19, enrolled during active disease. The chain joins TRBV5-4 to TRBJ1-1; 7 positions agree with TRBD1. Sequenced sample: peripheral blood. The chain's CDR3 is CASSQVMTGLNTEAFF. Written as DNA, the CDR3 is TGTGCCAGCAGTCAAGTTATGACAGGGCTGAACACTGAAGCTTTCTTT.